The present T cell receptor beta chain was sequenced within a study of cytomegalovirus exposure and HLA in healthy donors. Study as a whole: Earlier work reported 100 million to 130 million unique TCR beta sequences from 180 million or so T cells.

In this sample, this clone turned up a few times. Germline V CDR1 and CDR2: SGHAT, FQNNGV. V was cut by 0 bases and J by 3 bases, with 9 bases left in between. The CDR3 is 14 residues long. This PCR relied on a set of 60 Vbeta primers and 13 Jbeta primers. The table came from immunoSEQ multiplex PCR; TCRdb's copy has only in-frame clones and leaves some out. There are about 160,000 clones in the sample; 70% to 80% occur only once, and around 1.3% lies in the top ten. Sequenced sample: PBMCs. This chain uses TRBV11-2 with TRBJ2-7; D is undetermined. The receptor comes from a woman aged 45-65 years in good health and CMV-seronegative. The CDR3 region is CASSLDIRVYEQYF. CDR3 nucleotides: TGTGCCAGCAGCTTAGATATTCGGGTCTACGAGCAGTACTTC.